The source of this T cell receptor (beta chain) is a study of shared clonotypes between healthy human individuals. CDR3 size: 14 residues. The V end was cut by 7 bases, the J end by 4 bases, with 16 bases between. Germline V gene lookup returns CDR1 MDHEN and CDR2 SYDVKM. Generated by immunoSEQ multiplex PCR, the TCRdb table keeps only in-frame clones and is missing some. The sample includes approximately 350,000 clones, 90% to 97% of them seen just once. This chain connects TRBV28 to TRBJ2-5, with D perhaps matching TRBD1 or TRBD2 (5 bases each). The sequence was obtained from a man aged 30 to 45 in good health. The sequenced material came from memory CD8+ T cells sorted from blood. Described subset: CD45RO+ cells pooled with CCR7-negative TemRA cells. The CDR3 sequence is CASTLGPHGETQYF. The CDR3 DNA reads TGTGCCAGCACTCTGGGACCCCACGGAGAGACCCAGTACTTC.